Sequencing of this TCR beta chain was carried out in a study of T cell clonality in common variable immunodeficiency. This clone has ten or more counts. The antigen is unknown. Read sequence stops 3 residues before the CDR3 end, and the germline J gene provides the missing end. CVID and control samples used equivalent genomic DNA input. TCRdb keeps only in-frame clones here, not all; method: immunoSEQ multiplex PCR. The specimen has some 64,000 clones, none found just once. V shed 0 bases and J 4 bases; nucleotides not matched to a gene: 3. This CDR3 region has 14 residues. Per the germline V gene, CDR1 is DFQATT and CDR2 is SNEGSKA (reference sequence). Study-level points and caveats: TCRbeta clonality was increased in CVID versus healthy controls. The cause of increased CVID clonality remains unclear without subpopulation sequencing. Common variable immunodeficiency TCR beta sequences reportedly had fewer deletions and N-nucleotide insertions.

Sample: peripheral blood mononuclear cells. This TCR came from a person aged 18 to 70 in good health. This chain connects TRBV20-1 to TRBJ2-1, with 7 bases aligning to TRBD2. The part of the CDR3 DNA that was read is TGCAGTGCTAGAGACCCGGGACTATACAATGAG. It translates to CSARDPGLYNE. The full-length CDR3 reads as CSARDPGLYNEQFF.